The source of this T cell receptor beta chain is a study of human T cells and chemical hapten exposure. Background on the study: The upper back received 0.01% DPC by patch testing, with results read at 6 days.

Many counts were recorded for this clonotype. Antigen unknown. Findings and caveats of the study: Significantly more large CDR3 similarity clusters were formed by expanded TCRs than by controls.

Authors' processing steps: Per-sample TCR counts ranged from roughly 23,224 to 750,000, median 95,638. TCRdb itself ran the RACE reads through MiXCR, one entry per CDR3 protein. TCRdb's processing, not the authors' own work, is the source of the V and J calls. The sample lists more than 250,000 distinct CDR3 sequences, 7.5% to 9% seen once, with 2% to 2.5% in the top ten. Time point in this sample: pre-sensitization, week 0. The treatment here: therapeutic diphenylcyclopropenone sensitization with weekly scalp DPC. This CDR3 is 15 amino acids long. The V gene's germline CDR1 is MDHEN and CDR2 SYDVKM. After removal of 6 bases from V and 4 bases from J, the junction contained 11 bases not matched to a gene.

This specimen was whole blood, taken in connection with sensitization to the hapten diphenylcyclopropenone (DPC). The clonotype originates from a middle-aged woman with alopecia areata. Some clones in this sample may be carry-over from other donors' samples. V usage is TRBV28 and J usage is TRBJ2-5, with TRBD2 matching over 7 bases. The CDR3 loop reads CASRPLAAVTETQYF. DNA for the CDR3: TGTGCCAGCAGGCCCCTAGCGGCTGTCACAGAGACCCAGTACTTC.